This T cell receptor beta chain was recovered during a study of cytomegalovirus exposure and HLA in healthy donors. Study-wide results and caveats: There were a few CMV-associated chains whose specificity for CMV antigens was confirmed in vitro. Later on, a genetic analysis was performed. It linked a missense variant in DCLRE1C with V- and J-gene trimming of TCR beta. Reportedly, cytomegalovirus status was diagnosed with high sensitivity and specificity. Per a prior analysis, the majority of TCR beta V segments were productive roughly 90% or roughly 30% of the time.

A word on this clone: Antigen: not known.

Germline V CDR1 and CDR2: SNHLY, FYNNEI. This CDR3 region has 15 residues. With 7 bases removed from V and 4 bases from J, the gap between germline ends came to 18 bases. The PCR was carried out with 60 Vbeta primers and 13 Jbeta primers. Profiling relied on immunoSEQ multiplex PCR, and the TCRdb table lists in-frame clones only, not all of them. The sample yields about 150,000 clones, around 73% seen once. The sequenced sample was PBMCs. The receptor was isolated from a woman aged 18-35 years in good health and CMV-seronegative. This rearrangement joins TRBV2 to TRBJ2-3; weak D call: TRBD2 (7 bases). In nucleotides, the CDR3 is TGTGCCAGCATCTCCAAGGGGGGGGGCGCAGATACGCAGTATTTT. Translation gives CASISKGGGADTQYF.